The next 3 T cell receptor beta chains were all read from a single sample in a study of cytomegalovirus exposure and HLA in healthy donors. This PCR relied on a set of 60 Vbeta primers and 13 Jbeta primers. Only in-frame clones appear in the TCRdb table, and some are missing; sequencing was by immunoSEQ multiplex PCR. This sample yields 100,000 to 150,000 clones, of which 79% are seen a single time; roughly 2% belongs to the top ten. Sequenced material: PBMCs. The receptors here all came from a man between 18 and 35 years old in good health and CMV-seronegative.

The chain joins TRBV7-2 to TRBJ2-7; D gene uncertain. Germline-derived CDR1 and CDR2 are SGHTA and FQGNSA. This CDR3 spans 13 amino acids. Trimming pared 1 base from V and 6 bases from J, leaving 10 bases between. The CDR3 sequence is CASSLDFGSEQYF. The CDR3, as DNA: TGTGCCAGCAGCTTAGATTTTGGTAGCGAGCAGTACTTC.

This clone has only a few counts. The rearrangement joins TRBV11-2 to TRBJ2-3; TRBD1 agrees at 11 bases. With 3 bases clipped from V and 3 bases from J, the junction kept 2 bases outside the gene matches. Germline V gives CDR1 SGHAT, CDR2 FQNNGV. This CDR3 has 15 amino acids. CDR3 nucleotide sequence: TGTGCCAGCAGCTTGGGACAGGGGGAGACAGATACGCAGTATTTT. Its protein product is CASSLGQGETDTQYF.

A note on this clone: An end of the junction does not agree with germline; a read error may underlie this. This sequence joins TRBV7-9 and TRBJ2-3; 8 nucleotides line up with TRBD1. CDR1 and CDR2 (germline): SEHNR, FQNEAQ (reference sequence). This CDR3 has 15 residues. The CDR3 protein is CASSVAGTGPMSEYF. CDR3 nucleotide sequence: TGTGCCAGCAGCGTAGCCGGGACAGGTCCCATGTCGGAGTATTTT.